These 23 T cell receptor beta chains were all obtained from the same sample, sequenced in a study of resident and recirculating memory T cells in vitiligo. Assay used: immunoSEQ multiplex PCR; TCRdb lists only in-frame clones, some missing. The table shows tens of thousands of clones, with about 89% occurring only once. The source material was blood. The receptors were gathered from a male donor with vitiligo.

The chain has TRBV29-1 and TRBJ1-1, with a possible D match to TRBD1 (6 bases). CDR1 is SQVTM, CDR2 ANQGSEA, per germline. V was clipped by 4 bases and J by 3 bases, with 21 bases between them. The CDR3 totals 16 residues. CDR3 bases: TGCAGCGTTGCGACTTGGGGGCGCGCCCGAGACACTGAAGCTTTCTTT. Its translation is CSVATWGRARDTEAFF. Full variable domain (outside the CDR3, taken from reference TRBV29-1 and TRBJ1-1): SAVISQKPSRDICQRGTSLTIQCQVDSQVTMMFWYRQQPGQSLTLIATANQGSEATYESGFVIDKFPISRPNLTFSTLTVSNMSPEDSSIYLCSVATWGRARDTEAFFGQGTRLTVV.

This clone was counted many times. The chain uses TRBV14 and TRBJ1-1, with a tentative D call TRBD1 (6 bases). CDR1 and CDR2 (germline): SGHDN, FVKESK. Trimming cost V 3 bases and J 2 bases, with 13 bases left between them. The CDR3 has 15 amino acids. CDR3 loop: CASSHTWTVNTEAFF. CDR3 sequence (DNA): TGTGCCAGCAGCCACACCTGGACAGTCAACACTGAAGCTTTCTTT.

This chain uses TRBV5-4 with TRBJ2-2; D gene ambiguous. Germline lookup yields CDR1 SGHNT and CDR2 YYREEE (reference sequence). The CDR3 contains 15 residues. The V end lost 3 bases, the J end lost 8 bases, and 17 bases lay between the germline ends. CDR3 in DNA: TGTGCCAGCAGCTCTGTTTCCGTCTTGGAGGGGGAGCTGTTTTTT. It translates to CASSSVSVLEGELFF.

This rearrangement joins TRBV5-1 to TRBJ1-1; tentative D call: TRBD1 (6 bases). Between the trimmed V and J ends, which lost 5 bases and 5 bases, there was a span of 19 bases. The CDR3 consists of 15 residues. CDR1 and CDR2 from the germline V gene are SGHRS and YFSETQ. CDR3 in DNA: TGCGCCAGCAGACCACTTTTCGGGGGGCGAACTGAAGCTTTCTTT. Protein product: CASRPLFGGRTEAFF.

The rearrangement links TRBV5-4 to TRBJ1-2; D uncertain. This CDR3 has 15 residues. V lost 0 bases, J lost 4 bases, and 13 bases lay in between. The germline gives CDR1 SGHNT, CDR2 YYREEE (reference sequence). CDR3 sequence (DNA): TGTGCCAGCAGCTTGGTTAGCAGCGAGTCCTATGGCTACACCTTC. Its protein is CASSLVSSESYGYTF.

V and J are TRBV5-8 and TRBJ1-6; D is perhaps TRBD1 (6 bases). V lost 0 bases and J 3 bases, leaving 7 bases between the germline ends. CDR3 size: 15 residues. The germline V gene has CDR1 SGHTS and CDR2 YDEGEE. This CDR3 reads CASSLEGVYNSPLHF. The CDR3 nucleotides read TGTGCCAGCAGCTTGGAGGGGGTCTATAATTCACCCCTCCACTTT.

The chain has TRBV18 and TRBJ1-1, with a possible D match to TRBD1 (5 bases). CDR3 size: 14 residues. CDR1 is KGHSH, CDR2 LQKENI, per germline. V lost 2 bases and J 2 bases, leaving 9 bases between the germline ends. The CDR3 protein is CASSPGDFNTEAFF. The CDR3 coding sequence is TGTGCCAGCTCACCAGGGGACTTTAACACTGAAGCTTTCTTT.

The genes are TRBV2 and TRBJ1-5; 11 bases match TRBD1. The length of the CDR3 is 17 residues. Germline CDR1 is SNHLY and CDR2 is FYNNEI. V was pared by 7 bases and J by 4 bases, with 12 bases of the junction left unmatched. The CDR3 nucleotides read TGTGCCAGCACAAGGGGGGGACAGGGGGTGGCAAATCAGCCCCAGCATTTT. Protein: CASTRGGQGVANQPQHF.

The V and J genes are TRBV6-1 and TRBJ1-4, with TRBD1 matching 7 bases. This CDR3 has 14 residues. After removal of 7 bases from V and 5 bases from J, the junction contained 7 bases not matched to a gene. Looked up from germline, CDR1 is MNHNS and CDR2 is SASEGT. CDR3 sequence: CASKADRVNEKLFF. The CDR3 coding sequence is TGTGCCAGCAAAGCCGACAGGGTGAATGAAAAACTGTTTTTT.

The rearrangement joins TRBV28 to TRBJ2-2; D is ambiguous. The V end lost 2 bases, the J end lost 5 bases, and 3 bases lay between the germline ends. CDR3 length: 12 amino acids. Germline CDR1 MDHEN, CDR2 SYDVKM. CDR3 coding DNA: TGTGCCAGCAGTTTACGTACCGGGGAGCTGTTTTTT. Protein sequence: CASSLRTGELFF.

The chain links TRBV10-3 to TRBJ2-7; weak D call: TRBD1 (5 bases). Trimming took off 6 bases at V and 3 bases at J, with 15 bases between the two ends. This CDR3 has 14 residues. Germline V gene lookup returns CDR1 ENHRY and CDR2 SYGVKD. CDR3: CAISSPAGHYEQYF. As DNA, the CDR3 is TGTGCCATCAGCTCCCCCGCCGGACACTACGAGCAGTACTTC.

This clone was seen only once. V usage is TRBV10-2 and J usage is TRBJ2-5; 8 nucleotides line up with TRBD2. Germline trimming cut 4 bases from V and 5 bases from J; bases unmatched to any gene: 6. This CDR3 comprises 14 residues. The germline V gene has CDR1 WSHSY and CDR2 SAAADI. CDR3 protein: CASSALLAVETQYF. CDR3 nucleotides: TGCGCCAGCAGTGCCCTACTAGCGGTGGAGACCCAGTACTTC.

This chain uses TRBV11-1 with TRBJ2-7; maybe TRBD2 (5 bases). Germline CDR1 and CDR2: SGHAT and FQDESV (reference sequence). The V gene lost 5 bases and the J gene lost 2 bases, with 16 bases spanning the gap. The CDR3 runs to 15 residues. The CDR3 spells CASSPRLHNAYEQYF. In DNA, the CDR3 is TGTGCCAGCAGCCCACGACTACATAACGCCTACGAGCAGTACTTC.

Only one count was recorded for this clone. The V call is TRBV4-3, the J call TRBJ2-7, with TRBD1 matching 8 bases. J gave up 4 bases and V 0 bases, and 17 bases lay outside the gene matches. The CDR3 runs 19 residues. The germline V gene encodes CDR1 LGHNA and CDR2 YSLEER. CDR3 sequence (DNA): TGCGCCAGCAGCCAAGAAGGCAGGGGGCTGATCCCCTACCGGTACGAGCAGTACTTC. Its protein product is CASSQEGRGLIPYRYEQYF.

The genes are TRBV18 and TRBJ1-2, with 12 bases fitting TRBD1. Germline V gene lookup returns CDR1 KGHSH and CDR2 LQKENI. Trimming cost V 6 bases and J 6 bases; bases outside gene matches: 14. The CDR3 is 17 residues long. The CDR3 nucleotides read TGTGCCAGCTCCCTCAGGACGGGGACAGGGGGCCCCGATGGCTACACCTTC. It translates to CASSLRTGTGGPDGYTF.

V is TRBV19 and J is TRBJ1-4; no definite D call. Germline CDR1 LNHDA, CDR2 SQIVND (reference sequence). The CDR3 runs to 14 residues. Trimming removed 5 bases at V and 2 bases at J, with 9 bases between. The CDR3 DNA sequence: TGTGCCAGTAGTCATCAGGTCACTAATGAAAAACTGTTTTTT. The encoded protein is CASSHQVTNEKLFF. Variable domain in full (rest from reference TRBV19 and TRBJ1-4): DGGITQSPKYLFRKEGQNVTLSCEQNLNHDAMYWYRQDPGQGLRLIYYSQIVNDFQKGDIAEGYSVSREKKESFPLTVTSAQKNPTAFYLCASSHQVTNEKLFFGSGTQLSVL.

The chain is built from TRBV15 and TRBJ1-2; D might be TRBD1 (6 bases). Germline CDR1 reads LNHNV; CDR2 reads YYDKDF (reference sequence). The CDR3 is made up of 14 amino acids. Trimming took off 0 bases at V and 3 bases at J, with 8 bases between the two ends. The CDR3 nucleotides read TGTGCCACCAGCAGAGATAACAGGGACTATGGCTACACCTTC. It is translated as CATSRDNRDYGYTF.

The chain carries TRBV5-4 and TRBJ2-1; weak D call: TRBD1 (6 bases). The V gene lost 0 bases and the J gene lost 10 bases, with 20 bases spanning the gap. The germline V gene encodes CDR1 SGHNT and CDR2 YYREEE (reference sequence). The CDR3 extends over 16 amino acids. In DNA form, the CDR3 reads TGTGCCAGCAGCTTGGGTACAGGGTCCCCCTTTGTAGAGCAGTTCTTC. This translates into CASSLGTGSPFVEQFF.

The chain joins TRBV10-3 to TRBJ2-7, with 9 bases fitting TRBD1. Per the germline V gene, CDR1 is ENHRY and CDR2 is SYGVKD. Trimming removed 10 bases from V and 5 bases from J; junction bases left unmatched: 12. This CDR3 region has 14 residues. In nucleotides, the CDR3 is TGTGCCACAGGAATGGGACAGGGTATCGACGAGCAGTACTTC. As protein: CATGMGQGIDEQYF.

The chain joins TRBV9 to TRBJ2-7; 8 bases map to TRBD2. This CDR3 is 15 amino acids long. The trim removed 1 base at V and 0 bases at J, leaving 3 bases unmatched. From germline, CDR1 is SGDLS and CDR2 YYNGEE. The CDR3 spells CASSVSGGHSYEQYF. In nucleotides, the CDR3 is TGTGCCAGCAGCGTAAGCGGGGGTCACTCCTACGAGCAGTACTTC.

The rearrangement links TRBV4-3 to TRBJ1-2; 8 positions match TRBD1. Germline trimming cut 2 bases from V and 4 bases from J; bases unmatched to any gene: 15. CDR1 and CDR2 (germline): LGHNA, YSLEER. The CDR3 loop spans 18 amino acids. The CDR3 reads CASSQRAPGQAYRYGYTF. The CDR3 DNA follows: TGCGCCAGCAGCCAAAGGGCTCCGGGACAGGCTTACCGCTATGGCTACACCTTC.

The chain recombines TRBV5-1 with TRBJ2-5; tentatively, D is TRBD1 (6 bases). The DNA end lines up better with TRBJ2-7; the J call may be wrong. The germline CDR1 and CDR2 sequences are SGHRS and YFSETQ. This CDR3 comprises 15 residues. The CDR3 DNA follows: TGCGCCAGCAGCTTGGGGGCAGGGGTAGTCTACGAGCAGTACTTC. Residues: CASSLGAGVVYEQYF.

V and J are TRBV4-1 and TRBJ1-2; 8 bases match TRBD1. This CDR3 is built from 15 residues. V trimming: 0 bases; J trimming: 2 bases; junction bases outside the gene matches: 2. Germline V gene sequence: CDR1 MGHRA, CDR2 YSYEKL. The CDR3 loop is CASSQEYRGNYGYTF. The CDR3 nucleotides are TGCGCCAGCAGCCAAGAATACAGGGGGAACTATGGCTACACCTTC.